The sequence of this TCR beta chain was determined in a study of cytotoxic CD8 clonotypes in ibrutinib-treated CLL. About the research overall: Responses: around 24 partial, 2 complete; after median approximately six years, approximately 14 stayed remitted, about twelve progressed.

Assay: immunoSEQ multiplex PCR; the TCRdb copy retains only in-frame clones and omits some. Among about 160,000 clones, approximately 84% were seen once, and the ten largest hold about 4.3%. Whole-study findings and limits: Shared public clonotypes were rare, and on treatment they either got smaller or stayed the same.

Details on this clone: Its antigen is still unknown.

The clonotype was recovered from a human donor with chronic lymphocytic leukemia. This material consisted of PBMCs, taken after 24 months of ibrutinib treatment.

The CDR3 region has the DNA TGTGCCATCAGTGAACAGGGGAACACCGGGGAGCTGTTTTTT. This encodes CAISEQGNTGELFF. The chain recombines TRBV10-3 with TRBJ2-2, with a weak D call TRBD1 (6 bases). V was trimmed by 3 bases and J by 1 base, leaving 6 bases between them. In germline, CDR1 is ENHRY, CDR2 SYGVKD. The CDR3 covers 14 residues.